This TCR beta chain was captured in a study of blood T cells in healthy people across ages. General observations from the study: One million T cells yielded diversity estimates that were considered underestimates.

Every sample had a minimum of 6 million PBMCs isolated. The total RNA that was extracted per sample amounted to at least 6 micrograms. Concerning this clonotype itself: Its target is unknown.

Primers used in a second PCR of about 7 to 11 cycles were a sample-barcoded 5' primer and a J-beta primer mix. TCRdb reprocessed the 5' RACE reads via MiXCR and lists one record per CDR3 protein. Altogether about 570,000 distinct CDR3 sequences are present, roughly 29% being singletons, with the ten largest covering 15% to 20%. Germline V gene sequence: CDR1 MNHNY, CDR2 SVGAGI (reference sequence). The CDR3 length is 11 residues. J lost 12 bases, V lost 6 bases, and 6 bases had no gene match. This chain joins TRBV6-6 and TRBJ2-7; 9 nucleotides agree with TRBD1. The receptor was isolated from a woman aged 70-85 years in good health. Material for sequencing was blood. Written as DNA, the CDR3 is TGTGCCAGCAGCCGGGACAGGGAGTGGTACTTC. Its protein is CASSRDREWYF.